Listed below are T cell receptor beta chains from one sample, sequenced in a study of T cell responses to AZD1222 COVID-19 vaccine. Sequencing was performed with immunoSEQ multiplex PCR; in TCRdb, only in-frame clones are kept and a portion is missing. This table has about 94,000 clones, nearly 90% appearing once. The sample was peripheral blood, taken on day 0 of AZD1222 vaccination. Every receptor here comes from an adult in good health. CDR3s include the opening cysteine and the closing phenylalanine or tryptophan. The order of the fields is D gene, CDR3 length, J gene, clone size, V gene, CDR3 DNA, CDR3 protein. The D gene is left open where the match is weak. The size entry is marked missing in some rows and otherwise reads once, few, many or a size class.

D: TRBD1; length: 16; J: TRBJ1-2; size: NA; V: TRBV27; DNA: TGTGCCAGCAGTTTAGGGGGGACAGGGTTTAACTATGGCTACACCTTC; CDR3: CASSLGGTGFNYGYTF
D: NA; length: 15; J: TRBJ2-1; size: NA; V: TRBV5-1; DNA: TGCGCCAGCAGCTACGCAGGAGGCTCCTACAATGAGCAGTTCTTC; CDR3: CASSYAGGSYNEQFF
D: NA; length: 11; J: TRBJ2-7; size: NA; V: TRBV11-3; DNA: TGTGCCAGCGAAAGGACTTACGAGCAGTACTTC; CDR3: CASERTYEQYF
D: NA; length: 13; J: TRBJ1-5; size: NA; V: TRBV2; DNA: TGTGCCAGTAACAGGGTTAGCAATCAGCCCCAGCATTTT; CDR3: CASNRVSNQPQHF
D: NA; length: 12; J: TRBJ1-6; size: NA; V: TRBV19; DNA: TGTGCCAGTAGTACGGGCAATTCACCCCTCCACTTT; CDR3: CASSTGNSPLHF
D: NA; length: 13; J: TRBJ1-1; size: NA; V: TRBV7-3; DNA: TGTGCCAGCAGCTTCGGGGGGAACACTGAAGCTTTCTTT; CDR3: CASSFGGNTEAFF
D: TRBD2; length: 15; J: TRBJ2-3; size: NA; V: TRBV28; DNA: TGTGCCAGCAGTTTCGGCGGGGGGGGTGGAGATACGCAGTATTTT; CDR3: CASSFGGGGGDTQYF
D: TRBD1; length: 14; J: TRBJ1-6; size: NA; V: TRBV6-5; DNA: TGTGCCAGCAGCCTCGGACAGGGGGCATCACCCCTCCACTTT; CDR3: CASSLGQGASPLHF
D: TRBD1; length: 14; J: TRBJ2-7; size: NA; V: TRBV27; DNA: TGTGCCAGCCAGACAGGGGGCGCCTCCTACGAGCAGTACTTC; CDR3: CASQTGGASYEQYF
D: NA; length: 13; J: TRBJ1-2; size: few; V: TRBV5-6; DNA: TGTGCCAGCAGCTTGTTCCGATGGAGTGGCTACACCTTC; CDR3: CASSLFRWSGYTF
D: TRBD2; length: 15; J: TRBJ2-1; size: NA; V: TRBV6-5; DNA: TGTGCCAGCTCTCGAGCGGGGACTTCCTACAATGAGCAGTTCTTC; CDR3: CASSRAGTSYNEQFF
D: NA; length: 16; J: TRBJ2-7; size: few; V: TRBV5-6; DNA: TGTGCCAGCAGCTTGGCCGGACGGGGGGCGTCCTACGAGCAGTACTTC; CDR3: CASSLAGRGASYEQYF
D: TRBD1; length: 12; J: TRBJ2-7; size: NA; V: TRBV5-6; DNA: TGTGCCAGCGGACAGGGTTCCTACGAGCAGTACTTC; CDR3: CASGQGSYEQYF
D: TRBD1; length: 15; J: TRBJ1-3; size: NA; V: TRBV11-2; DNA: TGTGCCAGCAGCTTAGCCGGACAGGTTGGAAACACCATATATTTT; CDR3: CASSLAGQVGNTIYF
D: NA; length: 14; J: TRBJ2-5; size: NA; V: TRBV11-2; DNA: TGTGCCAGCAGCTTAAACTCTGTCCAAGAGACCCAGTACTTC; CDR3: CASSLNSVQETQYF
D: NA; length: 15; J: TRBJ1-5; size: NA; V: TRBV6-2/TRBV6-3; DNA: TGTGCCAGCAGTTACATGAGTTGGGGTGGGCAGCCCCAGCATTTT; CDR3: CASSYMSWGGQPQHF
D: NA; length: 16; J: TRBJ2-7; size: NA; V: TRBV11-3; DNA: TGTGCCAGCAGCCCCACCAGGGGCACTAGCTCCTACGAGCAGTACTTC; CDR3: CASSPTRGTSSYEQYF
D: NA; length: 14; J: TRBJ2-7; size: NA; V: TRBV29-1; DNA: TGCAGCGTCCGAGAGGGGGGAAGTACGTACGAGCAGTACTTC; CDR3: CSVREGGSTYEQYF
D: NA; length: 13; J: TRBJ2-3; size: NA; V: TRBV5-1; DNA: TGCGCCAGCAGCTTGCTTGGGGGAGATACGCAGTATTTT; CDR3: CASSLLGGDTQYF
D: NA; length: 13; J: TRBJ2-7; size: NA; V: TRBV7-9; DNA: TGTGCCAGCCGGCGGGCTAGCTCCTACGAGCAGTACTTC; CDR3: CASRRASSYEQYF
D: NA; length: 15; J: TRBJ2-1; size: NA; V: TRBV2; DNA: TGTGCCAGCAGCCTCGGACCGAGTTTCTACAATGAGCAGTTCTTC; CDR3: CASSLGPSFYNEQFF
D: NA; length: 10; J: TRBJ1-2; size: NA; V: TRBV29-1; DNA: TGCAGCGTTGATGAGGGCGGCTACACCTTC; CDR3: CSVDEGGYTF
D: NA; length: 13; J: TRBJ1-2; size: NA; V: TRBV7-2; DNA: TGTGCCAGCAGCATGACAGGCGGGTATGGCTACACCTTC; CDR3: CASSMTGGYGYTF
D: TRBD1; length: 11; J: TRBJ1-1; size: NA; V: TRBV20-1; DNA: TGCAGTGCCACACAGGGGACTGGAGCTTTCTTT; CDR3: CSATQGTGAFF
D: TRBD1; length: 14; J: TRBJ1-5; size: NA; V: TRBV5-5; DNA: TGTGCCAGCAGCGCCGGGACAGGGGATCAGCCCCAGCATTTT; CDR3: CASSAGTGDQPQHF
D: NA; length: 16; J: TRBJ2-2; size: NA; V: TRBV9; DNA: TGTGCCAGCAGCGTAGAACGGGGCTGGGACACCGGGGAGCTGTTTTTT; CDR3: CASSVERGWDTGELFF
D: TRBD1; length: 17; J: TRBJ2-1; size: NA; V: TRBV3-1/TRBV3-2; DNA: TGTGCCAGCAGCCAAGGCCGAACCACAGGGGGCAGAGATGAGCAGTTCTTC; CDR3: CASSQGRTTGGRDEQFF
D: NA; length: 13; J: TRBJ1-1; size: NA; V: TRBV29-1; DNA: TGCAGCGGGTACGGGTACAGGTCGACTGAAGCTTTCTTT; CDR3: CSGYGYRSTEAFF
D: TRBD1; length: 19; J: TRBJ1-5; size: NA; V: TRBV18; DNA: TGTGCCAGCTCACTTTACGTCGGGACACAGGGGGCGCCCAATCAGCCCCAGCATTTT; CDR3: CASSLYVGTQGAPNQPQHF
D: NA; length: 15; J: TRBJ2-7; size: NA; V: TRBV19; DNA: TGTGCCAGTACCCAGGGGCAGGGAAATCGCTACGAGCAGTACTTC; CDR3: CASTQGQGNRYEQYF
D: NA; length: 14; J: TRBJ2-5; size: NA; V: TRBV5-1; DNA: TGCGCCAGCAGCTTGGCCGGGGGGCGGGAGACCCAGTACTTC; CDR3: CASSLAGGRETQYF
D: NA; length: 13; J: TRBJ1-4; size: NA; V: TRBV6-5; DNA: TGTGCCACTTCGGACAGTCGGGGTGAAAAACTGTTTTTT; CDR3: CATSDSRGEKLFF
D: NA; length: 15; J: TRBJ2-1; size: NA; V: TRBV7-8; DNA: TGTGCCAGCAGCTTAACAGGTTATTTAGCCAATGAGCAGTTCTTC; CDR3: CASSLTGYLANEQFF
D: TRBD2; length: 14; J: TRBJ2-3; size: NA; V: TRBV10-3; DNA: TGTGCCATCAAGGTTAGCGGGAGCACAGATACGCAGTATTTT; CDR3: CAIKVSGSTDTQYF
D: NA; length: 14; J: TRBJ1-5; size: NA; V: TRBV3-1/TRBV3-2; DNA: TGTGCCAGCAGCCTCAAGGGGGGGAATCAGCCCCAGCATTTT; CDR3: CASSLKGGNQPQHF
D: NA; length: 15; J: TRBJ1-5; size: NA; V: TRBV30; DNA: TGTGCCTGGAGTATCAATCGGGGGAGCAATCAGCCCCAGCATTTT; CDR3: CAWSINRGSNQPQHF
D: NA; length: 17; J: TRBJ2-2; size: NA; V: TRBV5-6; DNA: TGTGCCAGCAGCTTGGGTCCAGGGGGGGCGAACACCGGGGAGCTGTTTTTT; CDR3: CASSLGPGGANTGELFF
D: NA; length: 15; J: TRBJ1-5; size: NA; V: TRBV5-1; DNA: TGCGCCAGCAGCTTGTGGGGGGCTAGCAATCAGCCCCAGCATTTT; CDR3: CASSLWGASNQPQHF
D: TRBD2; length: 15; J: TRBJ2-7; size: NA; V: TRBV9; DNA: TGTGCCAGCAGCGTAGGCGGGGGTTCGCCCTACGAGCAGTACTTC; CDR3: CASSVGGGSPYEQYF
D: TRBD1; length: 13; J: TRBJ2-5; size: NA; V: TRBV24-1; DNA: TGTGCCACCAGTGGCGACAGGGCAGAGACCCAGTACTTC; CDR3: CATSGDRAETQYF
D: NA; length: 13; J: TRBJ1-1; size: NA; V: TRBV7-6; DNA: TGTGCCAGCAGCTTAGGACAGATCCGTGAAGCTTTCTTT; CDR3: CASSLGQIREAFF
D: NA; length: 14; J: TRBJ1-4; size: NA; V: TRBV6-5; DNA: TGTGCCAGCAGTTACTCTCCAGGGTCGGAAAAACTGTTTTTT; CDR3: CASSYSPGSEKLFF
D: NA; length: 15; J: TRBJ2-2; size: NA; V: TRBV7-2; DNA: TGTGCCAGCAGCTTTATAAGCAGGGGGGCCGGGGAGCTGTTTTTT; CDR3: CASSFISRGAGELFF
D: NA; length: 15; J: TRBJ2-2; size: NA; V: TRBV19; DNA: TGTGCCAGTAATAATGGGAGGGGGCGCGGCGGGGAGCTGTTTTTT; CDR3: CASNNGRGRGGELFF
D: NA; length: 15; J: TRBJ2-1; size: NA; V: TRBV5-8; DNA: TGTGCCAGCAGCTTGACAGTTCCGATGGTAAATGAGCAGTTCTTC; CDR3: CASSLTVPMVNEQFF